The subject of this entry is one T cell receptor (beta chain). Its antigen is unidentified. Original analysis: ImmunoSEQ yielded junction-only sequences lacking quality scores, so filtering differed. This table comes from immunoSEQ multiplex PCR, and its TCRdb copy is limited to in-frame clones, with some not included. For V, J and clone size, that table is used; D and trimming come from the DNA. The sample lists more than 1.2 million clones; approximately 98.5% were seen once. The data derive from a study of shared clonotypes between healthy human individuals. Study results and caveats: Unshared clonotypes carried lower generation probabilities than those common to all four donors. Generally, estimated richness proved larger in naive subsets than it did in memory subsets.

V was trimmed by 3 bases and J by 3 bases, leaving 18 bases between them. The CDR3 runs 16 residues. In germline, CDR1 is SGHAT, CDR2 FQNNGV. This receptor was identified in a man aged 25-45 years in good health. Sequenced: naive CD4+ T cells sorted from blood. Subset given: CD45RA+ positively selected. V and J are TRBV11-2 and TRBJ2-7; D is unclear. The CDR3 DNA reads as TGTGCCAGCAGCTTCCCCAAGACATCTGGAATCTACGAGCAGTACTTC. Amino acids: CASSFPKTSGIYEQYF.